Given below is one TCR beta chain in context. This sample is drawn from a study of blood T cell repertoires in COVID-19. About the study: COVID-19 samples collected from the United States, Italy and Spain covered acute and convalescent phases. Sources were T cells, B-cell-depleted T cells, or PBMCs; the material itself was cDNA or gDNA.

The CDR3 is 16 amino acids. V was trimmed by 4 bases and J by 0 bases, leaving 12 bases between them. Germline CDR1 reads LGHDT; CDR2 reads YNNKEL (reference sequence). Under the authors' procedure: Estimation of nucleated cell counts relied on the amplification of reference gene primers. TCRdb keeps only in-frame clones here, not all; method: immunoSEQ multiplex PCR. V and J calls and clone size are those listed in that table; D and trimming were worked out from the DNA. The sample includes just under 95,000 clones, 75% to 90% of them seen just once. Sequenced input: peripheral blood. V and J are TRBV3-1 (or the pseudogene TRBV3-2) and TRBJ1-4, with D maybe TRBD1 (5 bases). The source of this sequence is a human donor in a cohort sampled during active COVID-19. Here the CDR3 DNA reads TGTGCCAGCAGCCTAACGGGACTCGCAACTAATGAAAAACTGTTTTTT. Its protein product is CASSLTGLATNEKLFF.